The sequence of this TCR beta chain was determined in a study of blood T cell repertoires in COVID-19. Study-wide background: Samples came from the United States, Italy and Spain, spanning acute and convalescent COVID-19.

The repertoire was sequenced with immunoSEQ multiplex PCR; TCRdb's copy has only in-frame clones and lacks some. The sample records approximately 260,000 clones, roughly 80% being singletons. The sequencing sample was made of PBMCs or T cells enriched from blood (not recorded which). The TCR comes from a man aged 25-40 years with acute COVID-19.

The CDR3 DNA reads TGTGCCAGTAGTATCGAACCTGGACTAGCGCGTGGCGGGGAGCTGTTTTTT. This sequence encodes CASSIEPGLARGGELFF. The chain has TRBV19 and TRBJ2-2, with TRBD2 identical over 9 bases. The J segment lost 7 bases and the V segment lost 3 bases, leaving 12 bases of the junction unmatched. The CDR3 covers 17 residues. Germline V gene sequence: CDR1 LNHDA, CDR2 SQIVND (reference sequence). The complete variable domain, with remaining parts taken from reference TRBV19 and TRBJ2-2, reads DGGITQSPKYLFRKEGQNVTLSCEQNLNHDAMYWYRQDPGQGLRLIYYSQIVNDFQKGDIAEGYSVSREKKESFPLTVTSAQKNPTAFYLCASSIEPGLARGGELFFGEGSRLTVL.